This T cell receptor (beta chain) comes out of a study of CD4 and CD8 cells across lung adenocarcinoma regions. CDR3 length: 13 amino acids. V was cut by 1 base and J by 6 bases, with 11 bases left in between. The germline V gene has CDR1 DFQATT and CDR2 SNEGSKA (reference sequence). A few counts support this clonotype. In TCRdb, the PCR reads were re-called with MiXCR into one record per CDR3 protein. The sample includes some 11,000 distinct CDR3 sequences, approximately 63% of them seen just once. Donors had localized lung adenocarcinoma, a non-small cell lung cancer. Specimen: CD8+ T cells from the margin of a lung tumor. The receptor was derived from a male donor with lung adenocarcinoma. The CD4 and CD8 labels of this study may be unreliable. The rearrangement uses TRBV20-1 and TRBJ2-3; D call uncertain. CDR3 protein: CSARVPLVDTQYF. In nucleotides, the CDR3 is TGCAGTGCTAGAGTCCCCCTGGTCGATACGCAGTATTTT.